These T cell receptor beta chains were read from a single sample in a study of OX40 agonist ivuxolimab in advanced cancers. TCRdb keeps only in-frame clones here, not all; method: immunoSEQ multiplex PCR. The table has roughly 70,000 clones, 75% to 90% seen once. Material: CD4+ or CD8+ T cells sorted from blood, obtained in a trial of the OX40 agonist ivuxolimab. All receptors come from an adult with an advanced solid tumor such as melanoma, head and neck, liver or kidney cancer. Each CDR3 is given with its conserved first and last residue. A D gene is named only where the DNA matches it firmly. Clone sizes are given selectively: once, few, many, or a class where the clone is expanded.

d_gene	j_gene	abundance	v_gene	CDR3nt	CDR3aa
-	TRBJ1-1	-	TRBV5-6	TGTGCCAGCCTTAACGCCCCCGGCGAGGTTTTGAACACTGAAGCTTTCTTT	CASLNAPGEVLNTEAFF
TRBD1	TRBJ2-7	-	TRBV28	TGTGCCAGCAGTTTGGTATTGGGACAGGATCTCCCTGGCTTC	CASSLVLGQDLPGF
TRBD2	TRBJ2-7	-	TRBV25-1	TGTGCCAGCAGCGGGACTACCTTGGAGCAGTACTTC	CASSGTTLEQYF
TRBD1	TRBJ2-7	-	TRBV10-1	TGCGCCAGCAGGGGGTCCGGGACAGGGTCCTACGAGCAGTACTTC	CASRGSGTGSYEQYF
-	TRBJ2-4	-	TRBV4-3	TGCGCCAGCAGCCAAGTGGGGCTAGCGAAGGACAAAAACATTCAGTACTTC	CASSQVGLAKDKNIQYF
-	TRBJ1-5	once	TRBV10-3	TGTGCCATCAGTGACCCTGGGGGTGCTCAGCCCCAGCATTTT	CAISDPGGAQPQHF
TRBD2	TRBJ2-3	-	TRBV19	TGTGCCAGTAGGCCGGGACTAGCGGGCACAGATACGCAGTATTTT	CASRPGLAGTDTQYF
-	TRBJ2-2	-	TRBV6-6	TGTGCCAGCAGTTATAACGTCGGGGCCGGGGAGCTGTTTTTT	CASSYNVGAGELFF
TRBD1	TRBJ1-3	-	TRBV7-2	TGTGCCAGCAGCTTAGGTCAGGGGGCTTTCTCTGGAAACACCATATATTTT	CASSLGQGAFSGNTIYF
TRBD1	TRBJ1-1	-	TRBV5-1	TGCGCCAGCAGCTTATTAACAGGGGCGAACACTGAAGCTTTCTTT	CASSLLTGANTEAFF
TRBD1	TRBJ2-6	-	TRBV28	TGTGCCAGCAACACAGGGGGCGCTGCCGGGGCCAACGTCCTGACTTTC	CASNTGGAAGANVLTF
-	TRBJ1-4	once	TRBV19	TGTGCCAGTACAGGAGGGGCTAATGAAAAACTGTTTTTT	CASTGGANEKLFF
TRBD1	TRBJ2-1	-	TRBV7-2	TGTGCCAGCAGCTCTCGGGACAGTAACTACAATGAGCAGTTCTTC	CASSSRDSNYNEQFF
-	TRBJ1-3	-	TRBV7-9	TGTGCCAGCACCAGCCCCCAGCGCTCTGGAAACACCATATATTTT	CASTSPQRSGNTIYF
-	TRBJ2-3	once	TRBV5-1	TGCGCCAGCACCCCAGGGGACAGCACAGATACGCAGTATTTT	CASTPGDSTDTQYF
TRBD1	TRBJ2-7	-	TRBV9	TGTGCCAGCAGCTTGGGACAGGGGAACGAGCAGTACTTC	CASSLGQGNEQYF
-	TRBJ2-2	-	TRBV4-2	TGTGCCAGCAGCCAGGGGGGGGACAGACGGGCCGGGGAGCTGTTTTTT	CASSQGGDRRAGELFF
-	TRBJ2-3	-	TRBV7-9	TGTGCCAGCAGCGCCACAGGGTCCACAGATACGCAGTATTTT	CASSATGSTDTQYF
-	TRBJ2-3	once	TRBV5-8	TGTGCCAGCAGCTTCGGGGGTTCAGGAACAGATACGCAGTATTTT	CASSFGGSGTDTQYF
TRBD1	TRBJ1-4	-	TRBV5-1	TGCGCCAGCAGAGCCGAGACAGGGGGAATTCGGGAAAAACTGTTTTTT	CASRAETGGIREKLFF
-	TRBJ1-2	once	TRBV28	TGTGCCAGCAGTTTAACTTCAACCCGAGGGGGCTACACCTTC	CASSLTSTRGGYTF
-	TRBJ1-2	-	TRBV7-9	TGTGCCAGCAGCTTAGCCACGGCAGTGGCCTATGGCTACACCTTC	CASSLATAVAYGYTF
TRBD2	TRBJ2-2	-	TRBV7-6	TGTGCCAGCAGCTTAGTAGTCACTAGCGCGCCTGGGGGGACCGGGGAGCTGTTTTTT	CASSLVVTSAPGGTGELFF
-	TRBJ2-3	-	TRBV6-5	TGTGCCAGCAGTCCCGGGGTCTCTACAGATACGCAGTATTTT	CASSPGVSTDTQYF
TRBD1	TRBJ2-1	-	TRBV11-3	TGTGCCAGCAGGCTGGGGGACAGGGCCGACAATGAGCAGTTCTTC	CASRLGDRADNEQFF
-	TRBJ2-1	-	TRBV5-6	TGTGCCAGCAGCTTGGATCCCCTTACTAGTTTGGGCAATGAGCAGTTCTTC	CASSLDPLTSLGNEQFF
TRBD1	TRBJ1-5	-	TRBV2	TGTGCCAGCAAGATGGACAGGGGAGATCAGCCCCAGCATTTT	CASKMDRGDQPQHF
-	TRBJ1-5	-	TRBV10-3	TGTGCCATCAAGAAAGCAGGGGATAGCAATCAGCCCCAGCATTTT	CAIKKAGDSNQPQHF
-	TRBJ2-5	-	TRBV7-2	TGTGCCAGCAGCCCACGAAGGGGGACACAAGAGACCCAGTACTTC	CASSPRRGTQETQYF
-	TRBJ1-1	-	TRBV7-2	TGTGCCAGCAGCCAGAAGGGGGGAACGGCCACTGAAGCTTTCTTT	CASSQKGGTATEAFF
-	TRBJ1-1	-	TRBV28	TGTGCCAGCAGCCCACAGGGATTGATTGACACTGAAGCTTTCTTT	CASSPQGLIDTEAFF
-	TRBJ2-1	-	TRBV6-6	TGTGCCAGCAGCCGCTCTGAGGGCAATGAGCAGTTCTTC	CASSRSEGNEQFF